Below, 13 T cell receptor beta chains from the same sample are listed, as sequenced in a study of T-cell memory formation after mild COVID-19. TCRdb reprocessed the 5' RACE reads with MiXCR, giving one entry per CDR3 protein. Of roughly 120,000 distinct CDR3 sequences listed, roughly 15% are singletons. Source material: PBMCs or a T cell subset sorted from them (not recorded which). The receptor source for this set is an adult woman who had mild COVID-19 (a few samples of this study predate the infection). Cell type and time point are not known.

There are a few counts of this clonotype. This chain joins TRBV7-9 and TRBJ2-5; no definite D call. The CDR3 sequence is 14 residues long. CDR1 is SEHNR, CDR2 FQNEAQ, per germline (reference sequence). Trimming removed 1 base from V and 5 bases from J, with 11 bases in between. The CDR3 DNA reads TGTGCCAGCAGCTTAGACCGGCGAAGGGAGACCCAGTACTTC. Its translation is CASSLDRRRETQYF. Variable domain in full (rest from reference TRBV7-9 and TRBJ2-5): DTGVSQNPRHKITKRGQNVTFRCDPISEHNRLYWYRQTLGQGPEFLTYFQNEAQLEKSRLLSDRFSAERPKGSFSTLEIQRTEQGDSAMYLCASSLDRRRETQYFGPGTRLLVL.

This clonotype was counted a few times. The chain carries TRBV5-1 and TRBJ2-3, with a weak D call TRBD2 (5 bases). V was trimmed by 0 bases and J by 8 bases, leaving 22 bases between them. Germline V gene sequence: CDR1 SGHRS, CDR2 YFSETQ. The CDR3 has 17 amino acids. The CDR3 here is CASSLEPLRNGVGTQYF. The CDR3 nucleotides read TGCGCCAGCAGCTTGGAGCCCCTACGTAACGGGGTGGGTACGCAGTATTTT.

This clonotype was counted between two and nine times. The V gene is TRBV10-3, the J gene TRBJ1-2; D perhaps matches TRBD1 (6 bases). Trimming removed 4 bases from V and 6 bases from J, with 9 bases in between. Germline V lookup: CDR1 ENHRY, CDR2 SYGVKD. CDR3 length equals 12 residues. The CDR3 loop reads CAISGQVNGYTF. DNA of the CDR3: TGTGCCATCAGTGGACAGGTTAATGGCTACACCTTC.

This clonotype was observed many times. The chain couples TRBV7-9 to TRBJ2-7; 7 nucleotides line up with TRBD1. The CDR3 has 15 residues. V was pared by 5 bases and J by 2 bases, with 9 bases of the junction left unmatched. Germline CDR1 SEHNR, CDR2 FQNEAQ (reference sequence). In DNA, the CDR3 is TGTGCCAGCAGCAGGGTTTGGGACAGTACCTACGAGCAGTACTTC. Translating gives CASSRVWDSTYEQYF. Filled out from reference TRBV7-9 and TRBJ2-7, the complete variable domain reads DTGVSQNPRHKITKRGQNVTFRCDPISEHNRLYWYRQTLGQGPEFLTYFQNEAQLEKSRLLSDRFSAERPKGSFSTLEIQRTEQGDSAMYLCASSRVWDSTYEQYFGPGTRLTVT.

This clonotype was picked up a small number of times. In nucleotides, the CDR3 is TGTGCCAGCAGTTTCAGCGGGAGGGGCACAGATACGCAGTATTTT. It translates to CASSFSGRGTDTQYF. The rearrangement uses TRBV12-3 or TRBV12-4 and TRBJ2-3, with TRBD2 identical over 10 bases. V dropped 3 bases and J dropped 1; count of bases not matched to a gene: 1. The CDR3 consists of 15 residues.

This clonotype showed up many times. The rearrangement joins TRBV29-1 to TRBJ2-6; no reliable D call. The CDR3 has 14 amino acids. Trimming pared 3 bases from V and 0 bases from J, leaving 6 bases between. CDR1 and CDR2 from the germline V gene are SQVTM and ANQGSEA. CDR3 sequence: CSVDQASGANVLTF. CDR3 bases: TGCAGCGTTGATCAGGCCTCTGGGGCCAACGTCCTGACTTTC.

The V and J genes are TRBV20-1 and TRBJ1-2; D is unclear. Trimming took 3 bases from V and 7 from J, leaving 24 bases between them. CDR1 is DFQATT and CDR2 is SNEGSKA in the germline V gene (reference sequence). The CDR3 runs to 16 residues. CDR3 in DNA: TGCAGTGCTAGGGGCAGGAGGTTAAGCGGCCAACCTGGCTACACCTTC. It is translated as CSARGRRLSGQPGYTF.

The gene calls are TRBV7-9 and TRBJ2-3, with D possibly matching TRBD1 (6 bases). V lost 4 bases to trimming and J lost 2 bases, with 13 bases between them. Germline V CDR1 and CDR2: SEHNR, FQNEAQ (reference sequence). The length of the CDR3 is 15 residues. This CDR3 reads CASSSRDIITDTQYF. DNA for the CDR3: TGTGCCAGCAGCTCCAGGGACATCATCACAGATACGCAGTATTTT. Together with reference TRBV7-9 and TRBJ2-3, the CDR3 gives the full variable domain: DTGVSQNPRHKITKRGQNVTFRCDPISEHNRLYWYRQTLGQGPEFLTYFQNEAQLEKSRLLSDRFSAERPKGSFSTLEIQRTEQGDSAMYLCASSSRDIITDTQYFGPGTRLTVL.

The rearrangement uses TRBV12-3 or TRBV12-4 and TRBJ1-2; unclear D gene. With 5 bases removed from V and 6 bases from J, the gap between germline ends came to 16 bases. The CDR3 has 14 amino acids. The CDR3 loop reads CASSPSGREDGYTF. The CDR3 DNA reads as TGTGCCAGCAGTCCGAGCGGCCGGGAGGATGGCTACACCTTC.

This clonotype was seen a handful of times. The gene calls are TRBV12-3 or TRBV12-4 and TRBJ1-6; a possible D gene is TRBD1 (5 bases). The CDR3 runs 15 residues. V was pared by 5 bases and J by 7 bases, with 15 bases between. The chain's CDR3 is CASSHTGGWNSPLHF. In DNA form, the CDR3 reads TGTGCCAGCAGTCATACAGGAGGGTGGAATTCACCCCTCCACTTT.

The rearrangement uses TRBV2 and TRBJ2-1, with TRBD1 identical over 8 bases. Trimming at V came to 4 bases and at J to 7 bases, leaving 6 bases not matched to a gene. Germline CDR1 is SNHLY and CDR2 is FYNNEI. CDR3 length equals 14 residues. CDR3 DNA sequence: TGTGCCAGCAGTGCGGGACAGGCACGGAATGAGCAGTTCTTC. Its protein is CASSAGQARNEQFF.

The chain has TRBV6-5 and TRBJ2-5; TRBD2 is a possible D gene (6 bases). The CDR3 has 17 amino acids. V was cut by 0 bases and J by 5 bases, with 19 bases left in between. Germline-derived CDR1 and CDR2 are MNHEY and SVGAGI. CDR3 sequence (DNA): TGTGCCAGCAGTTACTCGGGCTTAACAGAGGAGGGGGAGACCCAGTACTTC. Protein: CASSYSGLTEEGETQYF.

This clonotype was counted a few times. This chain uses TRBV5-4 with TRBJ1-1; no clear D gene. Trimming took off 4 bases at V and 0 bases at J, with 13 bases between the two ends. Germline V gene sequence: CDR1 SGHNT, CDR2 YYREEE (reference sequence). CDR3 length: 15 amino acids. Here the CDR3 DNA reads TGTGCCAGCAGCAATCCAGGATTCATGAACACTGAAGCTTTCTTT. Residues: CASSNPGFMNTEAFF.